This record concerns one T cell receptor (beta chain) sequence. Other DNA sequences in the sample encode the same CDR3. The data were taken from a study of shared clonotypes between healthy human individuals. J lost 1 base, V lost 5 bases, and 2 bases had no gene match. The CDR3 is 14 amino acids. Germline loops: CDR1 SGHTA, CDR2 FQGNSA. Source study methods: Filtering differed, since immunoSEQ gave only junction sequences and no quality scores. Profiled with immunoSEQ multiplex PCR; TCRdb holds only in-frame clones, not every one. D and trimming were read from the DNA, whereas the V and J calls and clone size are those reported in that table. The profile shows about 670,000 clones, 72% of them singletons.

V usage is TRBV7-2 and J usage is TRBJ2-3, with 8 positions matching TRBD1. The TCR originated in a woman under 40 in good health. Sequencing was carried out using memory CD4+ T cells sorted from blood. The subset denotes: CD45RA-negative fraction. The CDR3 DNA reads TGTGCCAGCAGCCGGGGACAGGGCACAGATACGCAGTATTTT. This codes for CASSRGQGTDTQYF.